The clone carrying this T cell receptor (beta chain) was counted between two and nine times. Its antigen is undetermined. The data were taken from a study of cytomegalovirus exposure and HLA in healthy donors. PCR was performed using 60 Vbeta and 13 Jbeta primers. Clones were sequenced by immunoSEQ multiplex PCR, and TCRdb holds only the in-frame ones, with some missing. The table records approximately 100,000 clones, roughly 80% of them present only once. Findings and caveats of the study: TRBV6-2, TRBV6-3 and other indistinguishable V segments were excluded.

Trimming took 6 bases from V and 6 from J; bases not matched to a gene: 3. Germline V lookup: CDR1 MNHEY, CDR2 SVGAGI. This CDR3 contains 13 residues. Sequenced: PBMCs. V is TRBV6-5 and J is TRBJ2-2; 8 bases fit TRBD2. The receptor comes from a male donor in good health and CMV-seropositive. The CDR3 is CASSPGGAGELFF. In DNA form, the CDR3 reads TGTGCCAGCAGCCCGGGGGGGGCCGGGGAGCTGTTTTTT.